What follows describes a single T cell receptor (beta chain). This sample is part of a study of blood T cell repertoires in COVID-19. Using immunoSEQ multiplex PCR, the repertoire was profiled, and TCRdb retains in-frame clones only, with some absent. Counted here are approximately 230,000 clones, 70% to 90% occurring once; the ten biggest clones make up roughly a sixth. The V gene's germline CDR1 is MDHEN and CDR2 SYDVKM. Germline trimming cut 4 bases from V and 11 bases from J; bases unmatched to any gene: 12. The CDR3 contains 15 residues. Participant reports of clinical history set cohort assignment.

The chain joins TRBV28 to TRBJ1-4; TRBD1 matches 8 bases. The source material was PBMCs or T cells enriched from blood (not recorded which). This clonotype originated in a man in his late teens or twenties who had recovered from COVID-19. The DNA of the CDR3 is TGTGCCAGCAGTTCCTTGGGACAGGTTACGCAGAAACTGTTTTTT. Amino acid sequence: CASSSLGQVTQKLFF.